The 14 T cell receptor beta chains below come from one sample, sequenced in a study of response to subunit inactivated influenza vaccine. One entry per CDR3 protein results from TCRdb running MiXCR on the RT-PCR reads. The sample has roughly 700,000 distinct CDR3 sequences; around 13% are singletons. The sample consisted of PBMCs from blood, taken approximately 15 days before vaccination. The receptor source for this set is a man in his forties or fifties who received an inactivated influenza vaccine.

The V gene is TRBV3-1, the J gene TRBJ1-4; D is perhaps TRBD1 (5 bases). CDR3 length: 19 amino acids. Trimming stripped 0 bases from V and 0 bases from J, with 17 bases between. The V gene's germline CDR1 is LGHDT and CDR2 YNNKEL (reference sequence). CDR3 amino acids: CASSQEAGTSSSTNEKLFF. The CDR3 region has the DNA TGTGCCAGCAGCCAAGAAGCCGGGACCTCAAGTTCAACTAATGAAAAACTGTTTTTT.

This clonotype showed up just once. The CDR3 bases are TGTGCCAGCAGCCCTGGGACGCTACCCTACTATGGCTACACCTTC. This encodes CASSPGTLPYYGYTF. The V call is TRBV7-6, the J call TRBJ1-2, with D possibly being TRBD1 (5 bases). Germline values: CDR1 SGHVS, CDR2 FNYEAQ. Trimming shortened V by 5 bases and J by 3 bases, and 16 bases separated the two germline ends. CDR3 size: 15 residues.

This clonotype was detected many times. The chain employs TRBV2 and TRBJ2-7, with unresolved D. V gave up 6 bases and J gave up 2 bases, with 5 bases separating them. In germline, CDR1 is SNHLY, CDR2 FYNNEI. The CDR3 has 11 amino acids. The CDR3 sequence: CASSETYEQYF. The DNA for the CDR3 is TGTGCCAGCAGCGAGACCTACGAGCAGTACTTC.

This clonotype occurred a few times. The rearrangement uses TRBV4-3 and TRBJ2-5, with 7 bases matching TRBD2. The ends lost 0 bases at V and 5 bases at J; junction bases unmatched: 9. In germline, CDR1 is LGHNA, CDR2 YSLEER. The CDR3 has 16 amino acids. The CDR3 here is CASSQDMGGRGETQYF. The DNA of the CDR3 is TGCGCCAGCAGCCAAGATATGGGAGGGAGAGGGGAGACCCAGTACTTC.

This clonotype appeared many times. This chain links TRBV6-2 or TRBV6-3 with TRBJ2-5; D not certain. The CDR3 covers 12 residues. Germline V gene data show CDR1 as MNHEY and CDR2 as SVGEGT. Between the trimmed V and J ends, which lost 5 bases and 4 bases, there was a span of 8 bases. The CDR3 sequence: CASSPWGETQYF. The CDR3 region has the DNA TGTGCCAGCAGTCCTTGGGGAGAGACCCAGTACTTC.

This rearrangement joins TRBV11-1 to TRBJ2-1, with a weak D call TRBD1 (7 bases). This CDR3 is built from 13 residues. Germline V lookup: CDR1 SGHAT, CDR2 FQDESV (reference sequence). Trimming took off 5 bases at V and 9 bases at J, with 14 bases between the two ends. CDR3 protein: CASSRGTVGEQFF. CDR3 DNA: TGTGCCAGCAGCCGGGGGACAGTAGGTGAGCAGTTCTTC.

The chain uses TRBV28 and TRBJ1-1; no reliable D call. This CDR3 has 12 residues. V was trimmed by 10 bases and J by 3 bases, leaving 12 bases between them. The germline V gene encodes CDR1 MDHEN and CDR2 SYDVKM. The CDR3 protein is CATRLRDTEAFF. As DNA, the CDR3 is TGTGCCACCCGCCTTCGGGACACTGAAGCTTTCTTT.

The chain links TRBV12-5 to TRBJ2-1; 7 nucleotides line up with TRBD2. Germline CDR1 reads LGHNT; CDR2 reads FRNRAP. Trimming at V came to 5 bases and at J to 7 bases, leaving 8 bases not matched to a gene. The CDR3 totals 14 residues. CDR3 sequence (DNA): TGTGCTAGTGGTAACAGCGGGACTGGGAATGAGCAGTTCTTC. Translated: CASGNSGTGNEQFF.

The J gene is TRBJ2-1, the V gene TRBV20-1; possible D gene TRBD2, 6 bases. The CDR3 is 15 residues long. V was clipped by 0 bases and J by 4 bases, with 13 bases between them. Germline V CDR1 and CDR2: DFQATT, SNEGSKA (reference sequence). CDR3 coding DNA: TGCAGTGCTAGAGATGACGGGAGATCTTACAATGAGCAGTTCTTC. As protein: CSARDDGRSYNEQFF.

In its sample, this clonotype was seen a few times. J is TRBJ2-1 and V is TRBV11-2; D is possibly TRBD2 (5 bases). CDR1 SGHAT and CDR2 FQNNGV come from the germline V gene. Trimming removed 4 bases at V and 12 bases at J, with 22 bases between. The CDR3 runs to 15 residues. The CDR3 DNA reads TGTGCCAGCAGCTCCCCTCTGAGGGCCTCGAGAGGGCAGTTCTTC. It translates to CASSSPLRASRGQFF.

The CDR3 bases are TGTGCCAGCAGCGTCGGGACTAGCGGTTACACAGATACGCAGTATTTT. Translating it yields CASSVGTSGYTDTQYF. The rearrangement joins TRBV5-6 to TRBJ2-3, with TRBD2 identical over 11 bases. The CDR3 runs 16 residues. Germline V gives CDR1 SGHDT, CDR2 YYEEEE. J lost 2 bases, V lost 4 bases, and 6 bases had no gene match. Complete variable domain (other parts from reference TRBV5-6 and TRBJ2-3): DAGVTQSPTHLIKTRGQQVTLRCSPKSGHDTVSWYQQALGQGPQFIFQYYEEEERQRGNFPDRFSGHQFPNYSSELNVNALLLGDSALYLCASSVGTSGYTDTQYFGPGTRLTVL.

The chain combines TRBV12-3 or TRBV12-4 with TRBJ2-6, with D possibly being TRBD1 (5 bases). V shed 6 bases and J shed 2 bases, with 8 bases lying between them. The CDR3 spans 14 residues. The CDR3 here is CASRSGTGANVLTF. CDR3 in DNA: TGTGCCAGCAGGTCAGGGACTGGGGCCAACGTCCTGACTTTC.

A few counts support this clonotype. V and J are TRBV15 and TRBJ2-7, with 9 bases aligning to TRBD1. Germline assignment: CDR1 LNHNV and CDR2 YYDKDF (reference sequence). The CDR3 length is 15 residues. V dropped 0 bases and J dropped 5; count of bases not matched to a gene: 5. The CDR3 DNA reads TGTGCCACCAGCAGAGATCAGGGGACAGGGAACGAGCAGTACTTC. The encoded protein is CATSRDQGTGNEQYF.

This clonotype was seen ten or more times. The chain couples TRBV12-3 or TRBV12-4 to TRBJ2-2; D unresolved. V lost 3 bases and J lost 4, with 12 bases in between. CDR3 length: 15 amino acids. The CDR3 loop is CASSLQALGTGELFF. The CDR3 bases are TGTGCCAGCAGTTTGCAGGCCCTGGGCACCGGGGAGCTGTTTTTT.